The present TCR beta chain was sequenced within a study of T cells in Graves' hyperthyroidism and ophthalmopathy (dated by TCRdb to about 2019). With regard to the full study: Peripheral blood samples were taken at initial diagnosis, before any treatment was given. To identify distinguishing TCR V-J signatures, a discovery cohort of 90 to 100 patients was used, comprising roughly 45 with Graves' ophthalmopathy and around 60 with stable Graves' hyperthyroidism. Thyroid tissue and blood T-cell repertoires from six Graves' hyperthyroidism patients were also compared in the study. Prospective prediction of ophthalmopathy was tested in an independent validation cohort consisting of under 20 hyperthyroidism patients and some 15 patients who later progressed to ophthalmopathy. The approximately 100 discovery patients were randomly split 7:3 into training and test sets. The paper reports TCR Vbeta CDR3 sequencing of over 120 peripheral blood samples: some 44 ophthalmopathy, under 80 hyperthyroidism and around 17 progressor patients. Following sampling, methimazole starting at 30 mg daily was given to hyperthyroidism patients, and high-dose intravenous methylprednisolone was given to ophthalmopathy patients.

CDR1 and CDR2 are read off the germline V gene (reference sequence) as SEHNR and FQNEAQ. V is shortened by 4 bases, J by 3 bases, and the region joining them spans 12 bases. Measured from the cysteine to the phenylalanine, the CDR3 is 14 residues long. Only the CDR3 DNA is retained, 42 bases long and in frame from the first base. As for this clonotype: Its antigen remains unidentified. No qualities accompany the bases; no much larger clone lies one base away.

Moderately to severely active disease, a Clinical Activity Score of at least 3, a NOSPECS grade of at least 4, and a duration under 3 months were present in ophthalmopathy patients. Exclusion was applied to patients with uncontrolled infections, other autoimmune diseases, pregnancy or lactation. Diagnoses were established on the basis of clinical symptoms, serum thyroxine and TRAb, thyroid ultrasound, and orbital computed tomography. PBMCs were isolated from about 10 ml of fresh peripheral blood by Ficoll-Paque density gradient centrifugation. Total RNA was extracted using Trizol reagent, and RNA quality was assessed on an Agilent 2100 Bioanalyzer. The TCR beta CDR3 regions were amplified from RNA transcripts. The first round of RT-PCR for the TCR CDR3 was performed with the HTBI primer set and the Qiagen OneStep RT-PCR kit. Libraries were constructed in a second round of multiplex PCR, after which size selection and purification were carried out. Paired-end sequencing of the libraries was performed with 100 bp reads on an Illumina HiSeq2000. The paper's processing steps were these. SOAPnuke was used to process the raw data, removing reads that contained adapters or uncalled bases, had a mean Phred below 15, or lacked an exact match to the constant primer or identifier. COPE v1.2.5 was used to merge high-quality paired reads, and clonotypes were defined as unique nucleotide sequences. Clonotypes were aligned to IMGT TRBV, TRBD and TRBJ reference segments using MiTCR v1.1. The analysis included only V-J combinations with a frequency above 0.0001, which together covered approximately 99% of the repertoires. A TCS score was defined as the ratio of F50 (clonal expansion) to E x V (chaos), with BLOSUM62-based TCRdist applied between CDR3 peptides within each V-J. Welch's t-statistics and random forest reduced around 520 V-J features to roughly 13, which were used in a naive Bayes classifier (R e1071). The similarity between thyroid and blood repertoires was quantified using the Morisita-Horn index. The public reads were run again by TCRdb, first through fastp at Q25 and then through MiXCR, and only productive beta chains were kept. CDR3 protein sequences are deduplicated, and each keeps its most common genes and DNA. The V and J calls here are based on TCRdb, not the publication. The sample table holds approximately 600,000 distinct CDR3 sequences, of which roughly 14% were seen once. The top ten clonotypes cover approximately 4.3% of the sample.

The study at large found these results: In validation, the model predicted progression to ophthalmopathy with about 71% sensitivity and roughly 72% specificity, a median of around six months before onset. Most expanded thyroid clonotypes (frequency above 0.001) were also detected in blood, suggesting blood repertoires may reflect thyroid immune responses. A model built on a 13 V-J signature distinguished ophthalmopathy from stable hyperthyroidism, reaching 85% to 90% sensitivity and 81.08% specificity in cross-validation and 80%/75% in testing. Sample size was not statistically predetermined, and investigators were not blinded to group allocation.

The sample comprised blood. Rearrangement joined TRBV7-9 to TRBJ1-2; tentative D gene TRBD1, with 5 bases matching. The clonotype comes from a woman aged 35 to 49 with Graves' ophthalmopathy. The CDR3: CASSSPDSYYGYTF. DNA sequence: TGTGCCAGCAGCTCCCCTGACAGTTACTATGGCTACACCTTC.